Listed here are 9 T cell receptor beta chains from one sample, sequenced in a study of blood T cell repertoires in COVID-19. This table comes from immunoSEQ multiplex PCR, and its TCRdb copy is limited to in-frame clones, with some not included. Here the sample spans 250,000 to 350,000 clones, roughly 88% being singletons. The sample taken for sequencing was peripheral blood. Every receptor here comes from a woman under 40 with active or convalescent COVID-19.

The chain has TRBV11-3 and TRBJ1-1, with TRBD1 identical over 8 bases. V was clipped by 5 bases and J by 6 bases; unmatched bases: 5. Germline CDR1 SGHNT, CDR2 YENEEA. The CDR3 runs 13 residues. The CDR3, as DNA: TGTGCCAGCAGCATGGACAGGGAGGCTGAAGCTTTCTTT. It specifies CASSMDREAEAFF.

The chain has TRBV6-5 and TRBJ2-7; the match to TRBD2 covers 8 bases. The CDR3 is 15 amino acids. The germline V gene has CDR1 MNHEY and CDR2 SVGAGI. Trimming cost V 7 bases and J 3 bases; bases outside gene matches: 11. The CDR3 loop reads CASTGRAGGNYEQYF. CDR3 DNA sequence: TGTGCCAGCACCGGGCGGGCGGGGGGAAACTACGAGCAGTACTTC.

This clone has just one count. The chain carries TRBV16 and TRBJ1-3; 9 bases map to TRBD1. There are 19 residues in the CDR3. Losses at the gene ends were 2 bases for V and 0 bases for J; bases not matched to a gene: 11. Germline V gene data show CDR1 as KGHSY and CDR2 as FQNENV. This chain's CDR3 is CASSQVPGQGTTSGNTIYF. In DNA, the CDR3 is TGTGCCAGCAGCCAAGTTCCCGGACAGGGGACCACCTCTGGAAACACCATATATTTT.

The gene calls are TRBV18 and TRBJ1-2; D is unresolved. The CDR3 covers 14 residues. V lost 0 bases, J lost 0 bases, and 5 bases lay in between. CDR1 KGHSH and CDR2 LQKENI come from the germline V gene. The CDR3 reads CASSPPSANYGYTF. For the CDR3, the DNA is TGTGCCAGCTCACCACCGTCGGCTAACTATGGCTACACCTTC.

The CDR3 coding sequence is TGTGCCAGCAGCCCCCGGGGGGGGGTGATCTACAATGAGCAGTTCTTC. The encoded protein is CASSPRGGVIYNEQFF. This rearrangement joins TRBV7-2 to TRBJ2-1, with 8 bases that match TRBD2. Germline V gives CDR1 SGHTA, CDR2 FQGNSA. V gave up 5 bases and J gave up 3 bases; unmatched junction bases: 9. This CDR3 is 16 amino acids long.

This rearrangement joins TRBV19 to TRBJ1-1; no reliable D call. Trimming removed 7 bases at V and 3 bases at J, with 21 bases between. The germline V gene has CDR1 LNHDA and CDR2 SQIVND (reference sequence). The CDR3 runs 16 residues. As DNA, the CDR3 is TGTGCCAGTATTACTAGAAGTATGGGGTTCGACACTGAAGCTTTCTTT. Translation gives CASITRSMGFDTEAFF.

This sequence joins TRBV19 and TRBJ2-7; 7 bases align to TRBD2. V lost 4 bases and J lost 1; bases outside the gene matches: 1. Germline V gene lookup returns CDR1 LNHDA and CDR2 SQIVND (reference sequence). This CDR3 comprises 13 residues. CDR3 region: CASSTGLSYEQYF. The CDR3 coding sequence is TGTGCCAGTAGTACGGGACTATCCTACGAGCAGTACTTC.

In DNA form, the CDR3 reads TGTGCCAGCAGCTCAACGACCGGGACAAGGGGTAGGGGCGAGCAGTACTTC. It is translated as CASSSTTGTRGRGEQYF. This rearrangement joins TRBV7-9 to TRBJ2-7, with D possibly matching TRBD1 (6 bases). Germline V lookup: CDR1 SEHNR, CDR2 FQNEAQ (reference sequence). The V end lost 4 bases, the J end lost 6 bases, and 25 bases lay between the germline ends. This CDR3 contains 17 residues.

The V gene is TRBV5-1, the J gene TRBJ2-2; D perhaps matches TRBD2 (6 bases). Looked up from germline, CDR1 is SGHRS and CDR2 is YFSETQ. V lost 2 bases and J 6 bases, leaving 14 bases between the germline ends. The CDR3 totals 15 residues. This CDR3 is CASSFVAGLSGELFF. Here the CDR3 DNA reads TGCGCCAGCAGCTTTGTGGCGGGGCTCTCCGGGGAGCTGTTTTTT.